The 24 T cell receptor beta chains below come from one sample, sequenced in a study of T cell responses to AZD1222 COVID-19 vaccine. The data were produced by immunoSEQ multiplex PCR, yet TCRdb's version contains in-frame clones alone and is incomplete. The top ten hold about 17% of the sample, which has over 85,000 clones, roughly 84% seen once. The specimen was peripheral blood, collected on day 0 of AZD1222 vaccination. The receptors were gathered from an adult in good health.

This clone was counted ten times or more. The genes are TRBV6-5 and TRBJ1-2; possibly TRBD1 for D (6 bases). CDR3 length: 13 residues. V gave up 11 bases and J gave up 4 bases, with 17 bases separating them. CDR1 MNHEY and CDR2 SVGAGI come from the germline V gene. The CDR3 nucleotides read TGTGCCGGCTACAGGGACAACACCTATGGCTACACCTTC. This codes for CAGYRDNTYGYTF.

CDR3 residues: CASNLGWGLGYTF. The CDR3 coding sequence is TGTGCCAGCAACCTAGGGTGGGGCTTGGGCTACACCTTC. This rearrangement joins TRBV11-2 to TRBJ1-2; TRBD1 is a possible D gene (5 bases). The CDR3 runs 13 residues. V shed 7 bases and J shed 8 bases, with 17 bases lying between them. CDR1 is SGHAT, CDR2 FQNNGV, per germline.

This chain connects TRBV27 to TRBJ2-5, with D perhaps matching TRBD2 (7 bases). The germline V gene has CDR1 MNHEY and CDR2 SMNVEV (reference sequence). Trimming stripped 2 bases from V and 4 bases from J, with 14 bases between. The CDR3 extends over 15 amino acids. The CDR3 here is CASSLIRGASETQYF. The DNA for the CDR3 is TGTGCCAGCAGTTTAATACGGGGGGCCTCAGAGACCCAGTACTTC.

V and J are TRBV21-1 and TRBJ2-2; the table's D call of TRBD1 was not tested on the DNA. TRBV21-1 is flagged as a pseudogene. The length of the CDR3 is 16 residues. The CDR3 nucleotides are TGTGCCAGCAGCAAAGAAGCAAGGACACCGACCGGGGAGCTGTTTTTT. Translation: CASSKEARTPTGELFF.

This chain links TRBV19 with TRBJ1-3; D is uncertain. Deletions cut 1 base from V and 5 bases from J, with 9 bases between. CDR3 length: 14 residues. Germline CDR1 and CDR2: LNHDA and SQIVND (reference sequence). CDR3 DNA: TGTGCCAGTAGTATAGGGGGAAGGCGAAACACCATATATTTT. As protein: CASSIGGRRNTIYF.

The CDR3 spells CASSSTSSLTF. CDR3 sequence (DNA): TGTGCCAGCAGCTCGACCAGTAGTCTCACCTTC. The chain has TRBV7-2 and TRBJ1-2; no firm D call. Trimming left V 4 bases short and J 13 bases short, with 13 bases between. Per germline, CDR1 SGHTA and CDR2 FQGNSA. CDR3 length equals 11 residues.

This clone has just one count. CDR3 in DNA: TGTGCCTGGAGTGGGGGACTAGCGGCCTCGGAGACCCAGTACTTC. It yields the protein CAWSGGLAASETQYF. The chain links TRBV30 to TRBJ2-5; 11 bases fit TRBD2. The CDR3 is 15 amino acids. Looked up from germline, CDR1 is GTSNPN and CDR2 is SVGIG (reference sequence). Germline trimming cut 1 base from V and 5 bases from J; bases unmatched to any gene: 6.

V is TRBV9 and J is TRBJ2-6; 7 bases fit TRBD1. Germline V lookup: CDR1 SGDLS, CDR2 YYNGEE. The CDR3 contains 17 residues. V lost 2 bases to trimming and J lost 1 base; unmatched junction nucleotides: 6. This chain's CDR3 is CASSVGQAPSGANVLTF. Here the CDR3 DNA reads TGTGCCAGCAGCGTTGGACAGGCTCCGTCTGGGGCCAACGTCCTGACTTTC.

The V call is TRBV19, the J call TRBJ1-2, with TRBD1 matching 11 bases. Germline V gene lookup returns CDR1 LNHDA and CDR2 SQIVND (reference sequence). V dropped 7 bases and J dropped 8; count of bases not matched to a gene: 9. The CDR3 covers 14 residues. The CDR3 region is CASTPGTGGWGYTF. The CDR3 bases are TGTGCCAGTACCCCCGGGACAGGGGGATGGGGCTACACCTTC.

The chain joins TRBV10-3 to TRBJ2-2; D possibly uses TRBD1 or TRBD2 (7 bases each). The ends were cut back, 2 bases at V and 6 bases at J, with 13 bases in the middle. Germline V gene sequence: CDR1 ENHRY, CDR2 SYGVKD. This CDR3 comprises 15 residues. The CDR3 region has the DNA TGTGCCATCAGTGAGGCGACAGGGAGGGCCGGGGAGCTGTTTTTT. Residues: CAISEATGRAGELFF.

The CDR3 DNA reads as TGTGCCAGCAGCGTTGTTCCTGAAGAGACCCAGTACTTC. This gives the protein CASSVVPEETQYF. This rearrangement joins TRBV5-5 to TRBJ2-5; D not resolved. V lost 4 bases and J lost 3, with 10 bases in between. CDR3 size: 13 residues. Germline V gene data show CDR1 as SGHKS and CDR2 as YYEKEE (reference sequence).

The chain combines TRBV3-1 (or the pseudogene TRBV3-2) with TRBJ1-1; possibly TRBD1 for D (5 bases). With 3 bases removed from V and 0 bases from J, the gap between germline ends came to 14 bases. The CDR3 sequence is 16 residues long. Germline loops: CDR1 LGHDT, CDR2 YNNKEL (reference sequence). CDR3 sequence: CASSQEGSSLNTEAFF. The DNA for the CDR3 is TGTGCCAGCAGCCAGGAGGGGTCCAGCTTGAACACTGAAGCTTTCTTT.

The V call is TRBV19, the J call TRBJ1-5; no reliable D call. The CDR3 is 16 amino acids. The V end lost 9 bases, the J end lost 0 bases, and 18 bases lay between the germline ends. Germline V gives CDR1 LNHDA, CDR2 SQIVND (reference sequence). The CDR3 region is CASGPSADYSNQPQHF. CDR3 bases: TGTGCCAGCGGACCAAGCGCCGACTATAGCAATCAGCCCCAGCATTTT.

In its sample, this clone was seen once. This chain's CDR3 is CASSEGVSGGRNTQYF. CDR3 nucleotides: TGTGCCAGCAGTGAAGGGGTTAGCGGGGGGAGGAATACGCAGTATTTT. The genes are TRBV6-1 and TRBJ2-3, with 10 bases that match TRBD2. J gave up 7 bases and V 1 base, and 8 bases lay outside the gene matches. CDR3 length equals 16 residues. The germline CDR1 and CDR2 sequences are MNHNS and SASEGT.

The gene calls are TRBV7-2 and TRBJ2-7; D is unclear. Germline CDR1 reads SGHTA; CDR2 reads FQGNSA. The CDR3 sequence is 16 residues long. Trimming pared 3 bases from V and 4 bases from J, leaving 19 bases between. The CDR3 DNA reads as TGTGCCAGCAGCTTTATCCAATCGAACCTAAAATACGAGCAGTACTTC. The encoded protein is CASSFIQSNLKYEQYF.

V is TRBV5-1 and J is TRBJ1-2, with TRBD1 matching 9 bases. Trimming removed 0 bases from V and 7 bases from J; junction bases left unmatched: 10. This CDR3 has 16 residues. The V gene's germline CDR1 is SGHRS and CDR2 YFSETQ. The CDR3 sequence is CASSLEVGGQGLGYTF. For the CDR3, the DNA is TGCGCCAGCAGCTTGGAGGTTGGGGGACAGGGTCTTGGCTACACCTTC.

The V and J genes are TRBV3-1 (or the pseudogene TRBV3-2) and TRBJ2-5; 10 positions match TRBD2. V dropped 5 bases and J dropped 2; count of bases not matched to a gene: 5. Germline-derived CDR1 and CDR2 are LGHDT and YNNKEL (reference sequence). This CDR3 is 15 amino acids long. CDR3 bases: TGTGCCAGCAGCTGGACTAGCGGAGTACAAGAGACCCAGTACTTC. Translating it yields CASSWTSGVQETQYF.

This clone showed up just a few times. In nucleotides, the CDR3 is TGCGCCAGCAGCTCCCTATTTAGCGGGGGGGCCGAAACCGGGGAGCTGTTTTTT. Translated: CASSSLFSGGAETGELFF. The gene calls are TRBV5-1 and TRBJ2-2; the match to TRBD2 covers 11 bases. After removal of 3 bases from V and 5 bases from J, the junction contained 12 bases not matched to a gene. This CDR3 has 18 amino acids. In germline, CDR1 is SGHRS, CDR2 YFSETQ.

This clone was detected only a few times. The chain joins TRBV7-9 to TRBJ1-2, with D maybe TRBD1 (6 bases). The CDR3 is 13 residues long. Deletions cut 5 bases from V and 4 bases from J, with 11 bases between. Germline assignment: CDR1 SEHNR and CDR2 FQNEAQ (reference sequence). The CDR3 is CASSAQGGYGYTF. The CDR3 bases are TGTGCCAGCAGCGCACAGGGTGGCTATGGCTACACCTTC.

V usage is TRBV7-2 and J usage is TRBJ2-3, with D possibly TRBD1 on 6 matching bases. The CDR3 extends over 16 amino acids. Germline CDR1 and CDR2: SGHTA and FQGNSA. V was trimmed by 5 bases and J by 0 bases, leaving 15 bases between them. This CDR3 reads CASSPNRASSTDTQYF. The DNA of the CDR3 is TGTGCCAGCAGCCCAAACAGGGCCTCTAGCACAGATACGCAGTATTTT.

The genes are TRBV6-5 and TRBJ2-7; weak D call: TRBD2 (5 bases). There are 14 residues in the CDR3. V dropped 10 bases and J dropped 2 bases, with 18 bases sitting between them. In germline, CDR1 is MNHEY, CDR2 SVGAGI. The CDR3 loop is CATTFAGRPYEQYV. In DNA, the CDR3 is TGTGCCACCACCTTCGCGGGTCGACCCTACGAGCAGTACGTC.

The chain has TRBV19 and TRBJ1-2; no clear D. The germline gives CDR1 LNHDA, CDR2 SQIVND (reference sequence). This CDR3 is 15 amino acids long. V was shortened by 6 bases and J by 7 bases, with 21 bases between the two germline ends. CDR3 bases: TGTGCCAGTAGAGTCGACTCCACATCTTCGGGTGGCTACACCTTC. Amino acid sequence: CASRVDSTSSGGYTF.

The chain links TRBV6-5 to TRBJ1-1; 9 nucleotides match TRBD1. V shed 5 bases and J 7 bases; nucleotides not matched to a gene: 8. The CDR3 has 14 amino acids. The germline CDR1 and CDR2 sequences are MNHEY and SVGAGI. The CDR3 DNA follows: TGTGCCAGCAGTCCCGGACAGGGGATCATTGAAGCTTTCTTT. Protein sequence: CASSPGQGIIEAFF.

The chain links TRBV5-1 to TRBJ2-7; D remains ambiguous. CDR3 length: 15 amino acids. Trimming removed 2 bases at V and 6 bases at J, with 18 bases between. Germline V gene sequence: CDR1 SGHRS, CDR2 YFSETQ. CDR3 region: CASSLTMPAWSEQYF. CDR3 coding DNA: TGCGCCAGCAGCTTAACCATGCCAGCTTGGAGCGAGCAGTACTTC.